This T cell receptor beta chain comes out of a study of neoadjuvant nivolumab and ipilimumab in lung cancer. Sequencing was performed with immunoSEQ multiplex PCR; in TCRdb, only in-frame clones are kept and a portion is missing. This table has some 50,000 clones, 80% to 90% appearing once. The CDR3 runs 15 residues. Trimming cost V 1 base and J 3 bases; bases outside gene matches: 3. Germline V lookup: CDR1 SGHRS, CDR2 YFSETQ. The sequence derives from an adult with non-small cell lung cancer. Some clones in this sample may be carry-over from other donors' samples. The chain has TRBV5-1 and TRBJ2-3; 9 bases map to TRBD1. The starting material was blood, obtained before neoadjuvant nivolumab, alone or with ipilimumab. This CDR3 is CASSLWDRETDTQYF. The CDR3, as DNA: TGCGCCAGCAGCTTGTGGGACAGGGAGACAGATACGCAGTATTTT.